This TCR beta chain was identified during a study of Ad26.COV2.S vaccination and SARS-CoV-2 variants. Produced via immunoSEQ multiplex PCR; TCRdb's table is partial and in-frame only. The table lists 350,000 to 450,000 clones, roughly 91% of them singletons. The sample's treatment: roughly 19 received Ad26.COV2.S at low or high dose, single or two shots; five or six received placebo; per-sample allocation not given. Day 63 following the first vaccine or placebo injection was when the samples were taken. This CDR3 is built from 13 residues. Trimming cost V 4 bases and J 3 bases, with 9 bases left between them. CDR1 is SQVTM and CDR2 is ANQGSEA in the germline V gene.

The V call is TRBV29-1, the J call TRBJ2-2, with a tentative D call TRBD1 (6 bases). The receptor was isolated from a person between 18 and 65 years old who received the Ad26.COV2.S COVID-19 vaccine or a placebo. The sequences come from peripheral blood, collected in a trial of Ad26.COV2.S vaccine versus placebo. CDR3 loop: CSVGGLYTGELFF. The CDR3 nucleotides are TGCAGCGTTGGGGGGCTGTACACCGGGGAGCTGTTTTTT.